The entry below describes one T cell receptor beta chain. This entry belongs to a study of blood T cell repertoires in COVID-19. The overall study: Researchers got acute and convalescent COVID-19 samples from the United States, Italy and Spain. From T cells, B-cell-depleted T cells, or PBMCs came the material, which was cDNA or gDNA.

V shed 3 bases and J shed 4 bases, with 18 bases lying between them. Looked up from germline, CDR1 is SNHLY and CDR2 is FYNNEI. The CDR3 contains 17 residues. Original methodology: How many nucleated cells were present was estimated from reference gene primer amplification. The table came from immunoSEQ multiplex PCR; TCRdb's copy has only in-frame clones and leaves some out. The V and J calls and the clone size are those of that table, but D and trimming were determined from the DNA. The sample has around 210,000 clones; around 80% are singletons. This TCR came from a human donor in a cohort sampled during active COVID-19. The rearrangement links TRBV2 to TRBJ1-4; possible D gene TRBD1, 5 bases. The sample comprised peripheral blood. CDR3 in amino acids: CASSDWQQGDFNEKLFF. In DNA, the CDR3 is TGTGCCAGCAGTGACTGGCAGCAGGGTGACTTTAATGAAAAACTGTTTTTT. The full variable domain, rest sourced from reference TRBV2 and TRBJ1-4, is EPEVTQTPSHQVTQMGQEVILRCVPISNHLYFYWYRQILGQKVEFLVSFYNNEISEKSEIFDDQFSVERPDGSNFTLKIRSTKLEDSAMYFCASSDWQQGDFNEKLFFGSGTQLSVL.